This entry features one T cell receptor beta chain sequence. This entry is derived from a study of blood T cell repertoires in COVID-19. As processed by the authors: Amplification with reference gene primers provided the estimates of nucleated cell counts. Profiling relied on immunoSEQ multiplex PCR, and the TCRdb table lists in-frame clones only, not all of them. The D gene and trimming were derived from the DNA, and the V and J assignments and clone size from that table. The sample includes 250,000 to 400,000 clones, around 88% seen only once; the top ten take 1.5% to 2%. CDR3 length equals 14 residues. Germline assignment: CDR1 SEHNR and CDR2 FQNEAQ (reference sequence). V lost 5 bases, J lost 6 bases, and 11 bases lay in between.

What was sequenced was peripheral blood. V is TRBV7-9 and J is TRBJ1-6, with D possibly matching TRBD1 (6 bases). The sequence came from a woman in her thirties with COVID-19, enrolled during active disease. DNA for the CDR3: TGTGCCAGCAGCACCGGGACAAGTAATTCACCCCTCCACTTT. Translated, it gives CASSTGTSNSPLHF. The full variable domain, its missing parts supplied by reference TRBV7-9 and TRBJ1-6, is DTGVSQNPRHKITKRGQNVTFRCDPISEHNRLYWYRQTLGQGPEFLTYFQNEAQLEKSRLLSDRFSAERPKGSFSTLEIQRTEQGDSAMYLCASSTGTSNSPLHFGNGTRLTVT.